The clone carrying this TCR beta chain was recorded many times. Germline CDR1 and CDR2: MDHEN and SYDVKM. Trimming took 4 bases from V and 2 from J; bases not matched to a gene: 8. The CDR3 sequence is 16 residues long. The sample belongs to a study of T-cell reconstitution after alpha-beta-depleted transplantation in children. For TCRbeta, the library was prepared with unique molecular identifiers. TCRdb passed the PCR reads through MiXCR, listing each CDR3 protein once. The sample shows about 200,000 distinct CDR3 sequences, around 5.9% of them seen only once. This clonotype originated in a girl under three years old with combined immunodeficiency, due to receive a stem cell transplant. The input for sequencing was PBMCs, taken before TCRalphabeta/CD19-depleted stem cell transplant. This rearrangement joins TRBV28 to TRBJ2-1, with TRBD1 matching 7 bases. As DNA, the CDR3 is TGTGCCAGCAGTTACCCTCGCCAGGGGGCCTACAATGAGCAGTTCTTC. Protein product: CASSYPRQGAYNEQFF.